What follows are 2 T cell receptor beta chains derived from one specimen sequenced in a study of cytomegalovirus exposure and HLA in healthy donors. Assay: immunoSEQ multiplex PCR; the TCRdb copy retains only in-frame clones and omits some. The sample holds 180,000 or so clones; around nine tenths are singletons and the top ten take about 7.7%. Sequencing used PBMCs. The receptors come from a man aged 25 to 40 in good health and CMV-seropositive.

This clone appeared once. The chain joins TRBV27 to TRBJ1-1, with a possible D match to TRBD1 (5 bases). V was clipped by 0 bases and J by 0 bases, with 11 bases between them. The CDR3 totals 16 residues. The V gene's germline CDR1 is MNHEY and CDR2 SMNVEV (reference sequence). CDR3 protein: CASSLSVGDLNTEAFF. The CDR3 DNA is TGTGCCAGCAGTTTATCAGTAGGGGACCTGAACACTGAAGCTTTCTTT.

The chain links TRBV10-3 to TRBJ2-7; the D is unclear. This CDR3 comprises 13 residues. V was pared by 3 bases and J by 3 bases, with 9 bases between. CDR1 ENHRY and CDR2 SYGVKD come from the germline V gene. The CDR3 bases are TGTGCCATCAGTGATCAGGTGGGCTACGAGCAGTACTTC. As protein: CAISDQVGYEQYF.